These T cell receptor beta chains were read from a single sample in a study of Graves' ophthalmopathy and Graves' hyperthyroidism. MiXCR, run by TCRdb on the multiplex PCR reads, gives a single entry per CDR3 protein. The table lists under 250,000 distinct CDR3 sequences, 25% to 30% of them singletons. The sequencing sample was made of peripheral blood. These receptors came from a man aged 50 to 59 with Graves' ophthalmopathy. CDR3s include the opening cysteine and the closing phenylalanine or tryptophan. Fields, in order: clone size, V gene, J gene, CDR3 protein. A row's size may be missing; if present it is once, few, many or a size class.

abundance: many
v_gene: TRBV5-1
j_gene: TRBJ2-5
CDR3aa: CASILRDAQETQYF

abundance: many
v_gene: TRBV10-3
j_gene: TRBJ2-7
CDR3aa: CAISEPGQESSYEQYF

abundance: many
v_gene: TRBV12-3/TRBV12-4
j_gene: TRBJ2-7
CDR3aa: CASSFKGGTYEQYF

abundance: many
v_gene: TRBV19
j_gene: TRBJ2-7
CDR3aa: CASSRKGTGDYEQYF

abundance: many
v_gene: TRBV28
j_gene: TRBJ1-5
CDR3aa: CASSFSGLPQPQHF

abundance: many
v_gene: TRBV20-1
j_gene: TRBJ2-5
CDR3aa: CSARSGSGQETQYF

abundance: few
v_gene: TRBV6-1
j_gene: TRBJ1-1
CDR3aa: CASRSRAMNTEAFF

abundance: NA
v_gene: TRBV10-3
j_gene: TRBJ1-5
CDR3aa: CAISARPDRLQPQHF

abundance: NA
v_gene: TRBV5-4
j_gene: TRBJ1-2
CDR3aa: CASSLAWTGRLEKYGYTF

abundance: NA
v_gene: TRBV12-3/TRBV12-4
j_gene: TRBJ1-2
CDR3aa: CASSRGQHYGYTF

abundance: NA
v_gene: TRBV12-3/TRBV12-4
j_gene: TRBJ1-1
CDR3aa: CASSLNGAMNTEAFF

abundance: many
v_gene: TRBV13
j_gene: TRBJ2-7
CDR3aa: CASSGGGSKSYEQYF

abundance: few
v_gene: TRBV7-2
j_gene: TRBJ1-2
CDR3aa: CASSIPGQDGGYTF

abundance: many
v_gene: TRBV20-1
j_gene: TRBJ2-7
CDR3aa: CSVNGQGQYEQYF

abundance: once
v_gene: TRBV7-8
j_gene: TRBJ2-4
CDR3aa: CASSLSSRRTSGIAKNIQYF

abundance: many
v_gene: TRBV12-3/TRBV12-4
j_gene: TRBJ1-6
CDR3aa: CASSLGGQGNSPLHF

abundance: many
v_gene: TRBV28
j_gene: TRBJ1-1
CDR3aa: CASSLLLDNTEAFF

abundance: NA
v_gene: TRBV6-2/TRBV6-3
j_gene: TRBJ1-5
CDR3aa: CASSYDLGVPQHF

abundance: NA
v_gene: TRBV11-2
j_gene: TRBJ1-1
CDR3aa: CASSFQGVPNTEAFF

abundance: many
v_gene: TRBV5-1
j_gene: TRBJ2-4
CDR3aa: CASSPGTSFQNIQYF

abundance: many
v_gene: TRBV28
j_gene: TRBJ2-6
CDR3aa: CASSPWPGGRADLSGANVLTF

abundance: many
v_gene: TRBV18
j_gene: TRBJ1-1
CDR3aa: CASSPPQTEAFF

abundance: many
v_gene: TRBV27
j_gene: TRBJ2-5
CDR3aa: CASRDREEETQYF

abundance: many
v_gene: TRBV5-1
j_gene: TRBJ2-7
CDR3aa: CASSKEGDEQYF

abundance: few
v_gene: TRBV6-2/TRBV6-3
j_gene: TRBJ2-4
CDR3aa: CASSSEPVGVGNIQYF

abundance: NA
v_gene: TRBV10-3
j_gene: TRBJ2-7
CDR3aa: CAIRDRSTYEQYF

abundance: many
v_gene: TRBV2
j_gene: TRBJ2-7
CDR3aa: CASSMAGAYEQYF

abundance: NA
v_gene: TRBV6-1
j_gene: TRBJ2-2
CDR3aa: CASSPLGPDTGELFF

abundance: many
v_gene: TRBV28
j_gene: TRBJ1-6
CDR3aa: CASSLGQGNSPLHF

abundance: many
v_gene: TRBV5-6
j_gene: TRBJ1-2
CDR3aa: CASSLDETHGYTF

abundance: NA
v_gene: TRBV12-3/TRBV12-4
j_gene: TRBJ1-3
CDR3aa: CASSFSGMDGNTIYF

abundance: many
v_gene: TRBV19
j_gene: TRBJ2-7
CDR3aa: CASSPGQVTYEQYF

abundance: NA
v_gene: TRBV27
j_gene: TRBJ1-2
CDR3aa: CASSFSPGSYGYTF

abundance: NA
v_gene: TRBV24-1
j_gene: TRBJ1-2
CDR3aa: CATSDPGTGGGYGYTF

abundance: NA
v_gene: TRBV6-1
j_gene: TRBJ1-5
CDR3aa: CASRKDNSNQPQHF

abundance: many
v_gene: TRBV10-3
j_gene: TRBJ2-7
CDR3aa: CAAASGQTYEQYF

abundance: NA
v_gene: TRBV7-2
j_gene: TRBJ2-5
CDR3aa: CASLREGLETQYF

abundance: many
v_gene: TRBV20-1
j_gene: TRBJ1-5
CDR3aa: CGFRVNSNQPQHF

abundance: many
v_gene: TRBV11-2
j_gene: TRBJ1-1
CDR3aa: CASSLVLGTGSEAFF

abundance: NA
v_gene: TRBV28
j_gene: TRBJ1-2
CDR3aa: CASSILGTPVFAF

abundance: many
v_gene: TRBV29-1
j_gene: TRBJ2-5
CDR3aa: CSVEDPGTELGTQYF

abundance: few
v_gene: TRBV7-9
j_gene: TRBJ1-1
CDR3aa: CASSFAGAFF